The rows below give T cell receptor beta chains drawn from one sample of a study of TIL therapy for anti-PD-1-resistant metastatic lung cancer. Clones were read by immunoSEQ multiplex PCR, and TCRdb kept only the in-frame ones, dropping some. The data show around 50,000 clones, about 73% seen once. Here the sequenced sample was blood, taken at baseline. These receptors all stem from a person aged 25-79 years with non-small cell lung cancer. Both conserved end residues are part of each CDR3. Fields, in order: clone size, V gene, D gene, J gene, CDR3 DNA, CDR3 protein. The D gene is left open where the match is weak. Some rows have no size entry. The others give once, few or many, or a class for an expanded clone.

-	TRBV4-3	-	TRBJ2-1	TGCGCCAGCAGCCAAGTCATTGGGGGAGGTGAGCAGTTCTTC	CASSQVIGGGEQFF
few	TRBV7-9	TRBD1	TRBJ2-7	TGTGCCAGCAGCCCTAAAGGGGGATGGACAGGGGAGTACGAGCAGTACTTC	CASSPKGGWTGEYEQYF
-	TRBV7-2	-	TRBJ2-3	TGTGCCAGCAGCAGCCGGGACTCTACGCAGTATTTT	CASSSRDSTQYF
once	TRBV5-1	-	TRBJ1-3	TGCGCCAGCAGCGTGGAGGTTCAATCTGGAAACACCATATATTTT	CASSVEVQSGNTIYF
-	TRBV7-9	-	TRBJ2-7	TGTGCCAGCAGGGGGGCTGGGTCCGAGCAGTACTTC	CASRGAGSEQYF
-	TRBV4-3	-	TRBJ1-2	TGCGCCAGCAGCCAAGGTACAGGGCCCTCTAACTATGGCTACACCTTC	CASSQGTGPSNYGYTF
-	TRBV30	-	TRBJ1-5	TGTGCCTGGAGTAATTATGTGGCTGGCAGCAATCAGCCCCAGCATTTT	CAWSNYVAGSNQPQHF
few	TRBV28	TRBD1	TRBJ2-6	TGTGCCAGCAGTTCCCGACAGGGAAGGTCTGGGGCCAACGTCCTGACTTTC	CASSSRQGRSGANVLTF
-	TRBV7-2	-	TRBJ1-6	TGTGCCAGCAGCCTCGACAGCCTTAATTCACCCCTCCACTTT	CASSLDSLNSPLHF
-	TRBV5-1	TRBD2	TRBJ2-7	TGCGCCAGCAGCCCGGTCGAACGGGCTAGCGGGACGAGCGAGCAGTACTTC	CASSPVERASGTSEQYF
-	TRBV7-9	-	TRBJ2-2	TGTGCCAGCAGGCGCGCGGGGCGGAACACCGGGGAGCTGTTTTTT	CASRRAGRNTGELFF
-	TRBV2	-	TRBJ1-1	TGTGCCAGCAGCGAGGGCAGGAACACTGAAGCTTTCTTT	CASSEGRNTEAFF
few	TRBV18	TRBD1	TRBJ1-5	TGTGCCAGCTCACCACCGGGTGTCCAGGGGGCTCAGCCCCAGCATTTT	CASSPPGVQGAQPQHF
-	TRBV9	-	TRBJ2-1	TGTGCCAGCAGCTCAAACGATCTAGCAGGCGAGCAGTTCTTC	CASSSNDLAGEQFF
-	TRBV7-9	-	TRBJ1-3	TGTGCCAGCAGCCCACTTGGGGGCACCATATATTTT	CASSPLGGTIYF
few	TRBV7-9	-	TRBJ1-3	TGTGCCAGCAGCTTCGCCGGGATTGATTCGGGAGGAAACACCATATATTTT	CASSFAGIDSGGNTIYF
-	TRBV5-1	TRBD1	TRBJ1-2	TGCGCCAGCAGCCCCGGGACAGAAACTAACTATGGCTACACCTTC	CASSPGTETNYGYTF
-	TRBV19	-	TRBJ1-1	TGTGCCAGTAGTATATTGAAGGAAAACACTGAAGCTTTCTTT	CASSILKENTEAFF
few	TRBV10-3	-	TRBJ2-7	TGTGCCATCAGCTCCAGGGGTAAAGCCTACGAGCAGTACTTC	CAISSRGKAYEQYF
-	TRBV6-5	-	TRBJ2-5	TGTGCCAGCAGGGTTAGAGAGGAGACCCAGTACTTC	CASRVREETQYF
-	TRBV4-2	TRBD1	TRBJ2-7	TGTGCCAGCAGCCAAAGCGGACAGGGCACCTACGAGCAGTACTTC	CASSQSGQGTYEQYF
-	TRBV28	-	TRBJ2-3	TGTGCCAGCAAGCCTGGGTCGAGCACAGATACGCAGTATTTT	CASKPGSSTDTQYF
few	TRBV27	-	TRBJ2-3	TGTGCCAGCAGCCGCCGGTCCGGAGATACGCAGTATTTT	CASSRRSGDTQYF
-	TRBV28	TRBD2	TRBJ2-7	TGTGCCAGCAACCCCCTGGGGCGCGGGAGATCATCCGAGCAGTACTTC	CASNPLGRGRSSEQYF
-	TRBV6-5	TRBD1	TRBJ1-5	TGTGCCAGCAGCCACGGACAGGGTGGACAGCCCCAGCATTTT	CASSHGQGGQPQHF
once	TRBV6-5	-	TRBJ1-1	TGTGCCAGCAGTTACGGTGTGGGGATGTTTGAAGCTTTCTTT	CASSYGVGMFEAFF
-	TRBV6-1	-	TRBJ2-7	TGTGCCAGCAGGGGAGGACCGGCCGAGCAGTACTTC	CASRGGPAEQYF
few	TRBV6-5	-	TRBJ1-1	TGTGCCAGCAGGACTAGACTGTTGAACACTGAAGCTTTCTTT	CASRTRLLNTEAFF
-	TRBV15	-	TRBJ1-3	TGTGCCACCAGCAGAGATGTTGAAAGGGGAAACACCATATATTTT	CATSRDVERGNTIYF
once	TRBV12-1	-	TRBJ2-2	TGTGCCAGCAGCTTTTTACGGAACACCGGGGAGCTGTTTTTT	CASSFLRNTGELFF
-	TRBV5-4	-	TRBJ1-6	TGTGCCAGCAGCTTCGCAGGCTTCAGTTCACCCCTCCACTTT	CASSFAGFSSPLHF
few	TRBV28	TRBD1	TRBJ1-6	TGTGCCAGTGGACAGGGTGATTCACCCCTCCACTTT	CASGQGDSPLHF
-	TRBV19	TRBD2	TRBJ2-3	TGTGCCAGTAGTATAGATCGAGCAGCGGGAGGGGCAGATACGCAGTATTTT	CASSIDRAAGGADTQYF
-	TRBV7-2	-	TRBJ2-5	TGTGCCAGCAGCGCCTTCCAGGAGACCCAGTACTTC	CASSAFQETQYF
-	TRBV6-1	-	TRBJ1-4	TGTGCCAGCAGTGAACCAGAAGGTAATGAAAAACTGTTTTTT	CASSEPEGNEKLFF
once	TRBV11-3	-	TRBJ2-1	TGTGCCAGCAGCCGCGGGACAGCCACCTACAATGAGCAGTTCTTC	CASSRGTATYNEQFF
-	TRBV2	TRBD2	TRBJ2-3	TGTGCCTCCACCCGAGGGACTAGCGAGGGGAATACGCAGTATTTT	CASTRGTSEGNTQYF
-	TRBV7-8	-	TRBJ2-3	TGTGCCAGCAGTCGGGCAGGGCCCACAGATACGCAGTATTTT	CASSRAGPTDTQYF
few	TRBV29-1	TRBD2	TRBJ2-7	TGCAGCGTTGAAGGGAGGGGAGGGTCCTACGAGCAGTACTTC	CSVEGRGGSYEQYF
-	TRBV10-3	TRBD1	TRBJ1-2	TGTGCCATCAGTGAGTCCTCGACAGGGGGAGGTGGCTACACCTTC	CAISESSTGGGGYTF
few	TRBV5-1	TRBD1	TRBJ2-5	TGCGCCAGCAGCATACAGGGGCTAAGGGAGACCCAGTACTTC	CASSIQGLRETQYF
-	TRBV11-3	-	TRBJ1-1	TGTGCCAGCAGCCCCCGGGGGTCCCTTAACACTGAAGCTTTCTTT	CASSPRGSLNTEAFF
few	TRBV5-1	-	TRBJ2-1	TGCGCCAGCAGCTTAAGGGGGGCAGCCAATGAGCAGTTCTTC	CASSLRGAANEQFF